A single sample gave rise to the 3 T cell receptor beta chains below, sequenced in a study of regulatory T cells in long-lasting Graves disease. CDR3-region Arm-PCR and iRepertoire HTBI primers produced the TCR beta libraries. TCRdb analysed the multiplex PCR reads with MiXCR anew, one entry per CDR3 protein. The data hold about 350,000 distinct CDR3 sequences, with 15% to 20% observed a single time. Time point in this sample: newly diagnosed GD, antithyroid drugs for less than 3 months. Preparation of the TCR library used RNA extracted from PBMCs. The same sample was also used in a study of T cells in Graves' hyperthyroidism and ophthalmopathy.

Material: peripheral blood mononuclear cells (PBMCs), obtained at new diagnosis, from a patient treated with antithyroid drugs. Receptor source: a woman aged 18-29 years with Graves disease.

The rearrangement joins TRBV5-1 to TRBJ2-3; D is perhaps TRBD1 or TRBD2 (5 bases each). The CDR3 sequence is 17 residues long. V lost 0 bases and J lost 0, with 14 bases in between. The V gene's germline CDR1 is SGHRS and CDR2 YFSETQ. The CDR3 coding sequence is TGCGCCAGCAGCTTGGTTGGGGGAGACCTTAGCACAGATACGCAGTATTTT. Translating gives CASSLVGGDLSTDTQYF. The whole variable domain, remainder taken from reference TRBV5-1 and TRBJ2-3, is KAGVTQTPRYLIKTRGQQVTLSCSPISGHRSVSWYQQTPGQGLQFLFEYFSETQRNKGNFPGRFSGRQFSNSRSEMNVSTLELGDSALYLCASSLVGGDLSTDTQYFGPGTRLTVL.

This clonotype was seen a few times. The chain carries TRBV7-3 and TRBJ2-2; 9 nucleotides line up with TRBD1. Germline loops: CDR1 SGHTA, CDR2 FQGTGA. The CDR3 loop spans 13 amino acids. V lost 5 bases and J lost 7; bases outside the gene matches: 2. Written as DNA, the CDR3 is TGTGCCAGCAGCCGGGGACAGGGCGGGGAGCTGTTTTTT. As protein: CASSRGQGGELFF.

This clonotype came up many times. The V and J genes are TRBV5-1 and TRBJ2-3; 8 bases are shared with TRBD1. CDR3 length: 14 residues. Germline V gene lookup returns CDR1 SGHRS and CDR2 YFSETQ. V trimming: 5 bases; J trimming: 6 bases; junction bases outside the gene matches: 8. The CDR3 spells CASSRDRWQDTQYF. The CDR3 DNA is TGCGCCAGCAGTCGGGACAGGTGGCAGGATACGCAGTATTTT.